The clone carrying this TCR beta chain was observed a single time. Its antigen is not identified. At one of its ends the junction is not consistent with the germline gene, which may arise from a read error. Germline V gene data show CDR1 as MNHEY and CDR2 as SVGEGT. This CDR3 spans 12 amino acids. This entry is derived from a study of glioma-infiltrating T cells. Study results and caveats: CDR3 overlap between tissue and blood was very small.

TCR alpha and beta CDR3 regions were amplified from RNA using iRepertoire nested multiplex PCR. MiXCR, run by TCRdb on the multiplex PCR reads, gives a single entry per CDR3 protein. The data contain about 140,000 distinct CDR3 sequences, around 42% of them seen just once; the ten biggest clones take up around a fifth. Sequencing input: glioma tissue, nonneoplastic brain tissue, or PBMCs (not recorded which). The J gene is TRBJ2-7, the V gene TRBV6-2 or TRBV6-3, with a tentative D call TRBD2 (7 bases). This TCR derives from a human donor with low-grade glioma or glioblastoma, undergoing nonglioma brain surgery, or in good health (not recorded which). CDR3 sequence reads: CAISDRGAAQYF. CDR3 coding DNA: TGTGCCATCAGTGATCGGGGGGCGGCGCAGTACTTC.